Each of the 15 T cell receptor beta chains below was sequenced from the same sample in a study of T-cell reconstitution after alpha-beta-depleted transplantation in children. Preparation of the TCRbeta library used unique molecular identifiers. TCRdb re-derived calls from the PCR reads in MiXCR, one entry per CDR3 protein. The sample consists of hundreds of thousands of distinct CDR3 sequences, about 14% of them appearing once. The input for sequencing was PBMCs, taken from the stem cell graft. The receptors shown here come from a human donor who donated a stem cell graft to a child with Fanconi anemia.

The chain joins TRBV2 to TRBJ1-5, with D unresolved. The CDR3 extends over 14 amino acids. From germline, CDR1 is SNHLY and CDR2 FYNNEI. V dropped 5 bases and J dropped 0 bases, with 8 bases sitting between them. The CDR3 DNA reads as TGTGCCAGCAGTCCGACGGGTAGCAATCAGCCCCAGCATTTT. It yields the protein CASSPTGSNQPQHF.

The J gene is TRBJ2-2, the V gene TRBV12-3 or TRBV12-4; D is uncertain. The CDR3 length is 14 residues. V was pared by 4 bases and J by 4 bases, with 10 bases between. CDR3 sequence: CASSYSMGTGELFF. CDR3 sequence (DNA): TGTGCCAGCAGTTACTCAATGGGCACCGGGGAGCTGTTTTTT.

The rearrangement joins TRBV7-9 to TRBJ2-1; the match to TRBD1 covers 8 bases. Germline loops: CDR1 SEHNR, CDR2 FQNEAQ (reference sequence). CDR3 size: 15 residues. V lost 3 bases to trimming and J lost 5 bases; unmatched junction nucleotides: 6. The CDR3 here is CASSFAQGAHNEQFF. The CDR3 bases are TGTGCCAGCAGCTTTGCCCAGGGGGCCCACAATGAGCAGTTCTTC.

The J gene is TRBJ1-2, the V gene TRBV5-1; TRBD1 might be the D (5 bases). V was shortened by 0 bases and J by 6 bases, with 27 bases between the two germline ends. The CDR3 is made up of 19 amino acids. CDR1 and CDR2 from the germline V gene are SGHRS and YFSETQ. The CDR3: CASSLDGASGPLQVHGYTF. DNA for the CDR3: TGCGCCAGCAGCTTGGACGGGGCCTCAGGACCACTCCAGGTTCATGGCTACACCTTC.

This clonotype has just a few counts. The chain combines TRBV4-1 with TRBJ1-6; possibly TRBD1 for D (6 bases). CDR3 size: 16 residues. Germline loops: CDR1 MGHRA, CDR2 YSYEKL. The V and J ends lost 0 bases and 4 bases respectively, with 10 bases between them. The CDR3 DNA reads TGCGCCAGCAGCCAAGAATGGACAGAATATAATTCACCCCTCCACTTT. It translates to CASSQEWTEYNSPLHF.

The rearrangement joins TRBV6-5 to TRBJ2-7; 8 nucleotides agree with TRBD1. Germline CDR1 MNHEY, CDR2 SVGAGI. Germline trimming cut 0 bases from V and 6 bases from J; bases unmatched to any gene: 4. The length of the CDR3 is 14 residues. In nucleotides, the CDR3 is TGTGCCAGCAGTTACTCGGAGACAGGGGCCGAGCAGTACTTC. Amino acid sequence: CASSYSETGAEQYF.

This clonotype was counted only a few times. V is TRBV12-3 or TRBV12-4 and J is TRBJ1-2, with D possibly being TRBD1 (5 bases). This CDR3 contains 15 residues. Trimming shortened V by 0 bases and J by 7 bases, and 15 bases separated the two germline ends. DNA of the CDR3: TGTGCCAGCAGTTTAGCGCGGGCAGGGATCCTTGGCTACACCTTC. Translation: CASSLARAGILGYTF.

This chain joins TRBV6-5 and TRBJ1-5, with D uncertain. In germline, CDR1 is MNHEY, CDR2 SVGAGI. This CDR3 contains 14 residues. Trimming removed 6 bases at V and 3 bases at J, with 12 bases between. For the CDR3, the DNA is TGTGCCAGCAGATTACAAGCCTTCAATCAGCCCCAGCATTTT. Translating gives CASRLQAFNQPQHF.

The gene calls are TRBV9 and TRBJ2-5, with unresolved D. V lost 2 bases and J 1 base, leaving 6 bases between the germline ends. This CDR3 spans 13 amino acids. Germline loops: CDR1 SGDLS, CDR2 YYNGEE. The CDR3 is CASSVYSQETQYF. In DNA form, the CDR3 reads TGTGCCAGCAGCGTCTACAGCCAAGAGACCCAGTACTTC. The variable domain in full, completed from reference TRBV9 and TRBJ2-5, reads DSGVTQTPKHLITATGQRVTLRCSPRSGDLSVYWYQQSLDQGLQFLIQYYNGEERAKGNILERFSAQQFPDLHSELNLSSLELGDSALYFCASSVYSQETQYFGPGTRLLVL.

This chain connects TRBV7-9 to TRBJ2-5; D may be TRBD1 or TRBD2 (5 bases each). Between the trimmed V and J ends, which lost 4 bases and 6 bases, there was a span of 21 bases. The CDR3 has 16 residues. CDR1 and CDR2 from the germline V gene are SEHNR and FQNEAQ (reference sequence). This chain's CDR3 is CASSCGHGIGKKTQYF. The CDR3 coding sequence is TGTGCCAGCAGCTGTGGACACGGGATAGGCAAGAAGACCCAGTACTTC. Full variable domain (outside the CDR3, taken from reference TRBV7-9 and TRBJ2-5): DTGVSQNPRHKITKRGQNVTFRCDPISEHNRLYWYRQTLGQGPEFLTYFQNEAQLEKSRLLSDRFSAERPKGSFSTLEIQRTEQGDSAMYLCASSCGHGIGKKTQYFGPGTRLLVL.

Many counts were recorded for this clonotype. V is TRBV7-2 and J is TRBJ1-1; 7 bases map to TRBD1. The CDR3 covers 13 residues. V gave up 1 base and J gave up 10 bases; unmatched junction bases: 6. The germline V gene has CDR1 SGHTA and CDR2 FQGNSA. The CDR3 here is CASSLETGRAAFF. CDR3 nucleotides: TGTGCCAGCAGCTTAGAGACAGGGCGGGCAGCTTTCTTT.

This clonotype was recorded at least ten times. The chain links TRBV30 to TRBJ2-2; D unresolved. Deletions cut 4 bases from V and 2 bases from J, with 11 bases between. The germline gives CDR1 GTSNPN, CDR2 SVGIG (reference sequence). The CDR3 covers 14 residues. The CDR3 sequence: CAWTRLVNTGELFF. CDR3 nucleotides: TGTGCCTGGACGCGCTTAGTAAACACCGGGGAGCTGTTTTTT.

This clonotype came up a few times. The CDR3 coding sequence is TGCGCCAGCACGGGGGACATCGACACTGAAGCTTTCTTT. Translated, it gives CASTGDIDTEAFF. The rearrangement links TRBV5-1 to TRBJ1-1; a possible D gene is TRBD1 (6 bases). In germline, CDR1 is SGHRS, CDR2 YFSETQ. CDR3 length equals 13 residues. V was shortened by 6 bases and J by 3 bases, with 12 bases between the two germline ends.

The rearrangement links TRBV4-3 to TRBJ1-3, with unresolved D. V lost 2 bases to trimming and J lost 3 bases, with 5 bases between them. Germline CDR1 LGHNA, CDR2 YSLEER. This CDR3 spans 13 amino acids. The CDR3 spells CASSQNSGNTIYF. The CDR3, as DNA: TGCGCCAGCAGCCAAAACAGTGGAAACACCATATATTTT.

This clonotype was counted between two and nine times. The chain joins TRBV5-1 to TRBJ1-1, with TRBD1 matching 7 bases. With V trimmed by 4 bases and J by 4 bases, 10 bases remained unmatched. CDR1 SGHRS and CDR2 YFSETQ come from the germline V gene. The CDR3 runs to 15 residues. The CDR3 sequence: CASSHDRQGGTEAFF. In DNA, the CDR3 is TGCGCCAGCAGCCACGACCGACAGGGTGGCACTGAAGCTTTCTTT.